This T cell receptor beta chain appears in the sequencing data of a study of identifying expanded T cells in peripheral blood. Germline CDR1 and CDR2: KGHSH and LQKENI. Losses at the gene ends were 6 bases for V and 5 bases for J; bases not matched to a gene: 7. This CDR3 comprises 15 residues. Sequencing was performed with immunoSEQ multiplex PCR; in TCRdb, only in-frame clones are kept and a portion is missing. This table holds some 97,000 clones, over 70% found once. The V gene is TRBV18, the J gene TRBJ2-1; 10 positions agree with TRBD1. Sequencing was done on a sample of blood. This sequence originates from a person aged 18 to 69 in good health. The CDR3 coding sequence is TGTGCCAGCTCCCCCGGGACAGGGGTCCACAATGAGCAGTTCTTC. This encodes CASSPGTGVHNEQFF. The full variable domain, with the rest looked up from reference TRBV18 and TRBJ2-1, is NAGVMQNPRHLVRRRGQEARLRCSPMKGHSHVYWYRQLPEEGLKFMVYLQKENIIDESGMPKERFSAEFPKEGPSILRIQQVVRGDSAAYFCASSPGTGVHNEQFFGPGTRLTVL.